These 5 T cell receptor beta chains were all obtained from the same sample, sequenced in a study of spatial heterogeneity in lung cancer. MiXCR, applied by TCRdb to the 5' RACE reads, yields one record per CDR3 protein. The table records around 9,900 distinct CDR3 sequences, about 5.7% of them present only once. Time point in this sample: sample taken at primary tumor resection. Study-level findings and limits: Expanded intratumoral alpha and beta TCR counts tracked tumor mutation counts.

These TCRs' antigens remain unknown. The sequencing used lung tumor tissue, collected at surgery. All receptors derive from a female donor with early-stage non-small cell lung cancer.

This chain links TRBV18 with TRBJ2-3; a possible D gene is TRBD2 (6 bases). CDR1 is KGHSH, CDR2 LQKENI, per germline. The CDR3 contains 16 residues. Trimming took off 4 bases at V and 4 bases at J, with 18 bases between the two ends. This CDR3 is CASSQYRGRPADTQYF. The CDR3 nucleotides are TGTGCCAGCTCACAATATCGGGGGAGGCCGGCAGATACGCAGTATTTT.

This clonotype was counted at least ten times. The J gene is TRBJ1-1, the V gene TRBV29-1; D might be TRBD1 (5 bases). This CDR3 is built from 13 residues. V gave up 2 bases and J gave up 1 base, with 8 bases separating them. CDR1 SQVTM and CDR2 ANQGSEA come from the germline V gene. CDR3 sequence (DNA): TGCAGCGTTGAAATGGGGGGGAACACTGAAGCTTTCTTT. Amino acids: CSVEMGGNTEAFF.

In its sample, this clonotype was seen many times. The chain employs TRBV7-2 and TRBJ2-5, with D unresolved. Germline V gene data show CDR1 as SGHTA and CDR2 as FQGNSA. The CDR3 length is 13 residues. The V gene lost 1 base and the J gene lost 4 bases, with 7 bases spanning the gap. The CDR3 sequence: CASSLGVLETQYF. As DNA, the CDR3 is TGTGCCAGCAGCTTAGGAGTCTTAGAGACCCAGTACTTC.

The CDR3 here is CASRAGTEAFF. The CDR3 DNA is TGCGCCAGCAGGGCAGGCACTGAAGCTTTCTTT. The V gene is TRBV5-1, the J gene TRBJ1-1; no firm D call. V was clipped by 5 bases and J by 4 bases, with 6 bases between them. Germline V gene data show CDR1 as SGHRS and CDR2 as YFSETQ. This CDR3 has 11 residues.

In this sample, this clonotype is medium-sized (0.01 to 0.1%). The chain carries TRBV19 and TRBJ2-3; D is undetermined. Germline V lookup: CDR1 LNHDA, CDR2 SQIVND (reference sequence). CDR3 length equals 13 residues. The V end lost 1 base, the J end lost 4 bases, and 6 bases lay between the germline ends. The CDR3 loop is CASSIVGSDTQYF. CDR3 nucleotide sequence: TGTGCCAGTAGTATAGTCGGCTCAGATACGCAGTATTTT.